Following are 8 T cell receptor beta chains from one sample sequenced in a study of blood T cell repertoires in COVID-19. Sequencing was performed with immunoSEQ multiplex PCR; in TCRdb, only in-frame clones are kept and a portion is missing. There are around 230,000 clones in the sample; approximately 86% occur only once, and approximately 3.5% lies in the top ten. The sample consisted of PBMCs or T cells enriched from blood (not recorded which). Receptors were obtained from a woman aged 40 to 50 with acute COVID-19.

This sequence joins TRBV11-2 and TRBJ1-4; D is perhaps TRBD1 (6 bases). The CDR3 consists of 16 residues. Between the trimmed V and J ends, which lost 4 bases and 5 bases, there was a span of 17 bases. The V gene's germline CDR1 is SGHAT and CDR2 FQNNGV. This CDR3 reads CASSWGGQILNEKLFF. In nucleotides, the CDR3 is TGTGCCAGCAGCTGGGGCGGACAGATTTTAAATGAAAAACTGTTTTTT.

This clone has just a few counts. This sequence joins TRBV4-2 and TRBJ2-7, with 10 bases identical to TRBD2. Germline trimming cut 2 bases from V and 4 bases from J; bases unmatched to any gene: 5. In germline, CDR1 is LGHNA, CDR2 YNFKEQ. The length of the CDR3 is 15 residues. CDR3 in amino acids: CASSQLLAGRYEQYF. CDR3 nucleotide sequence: TGTGCCAGCAGCCAACTACTAGCGGGAAGATACGAGCAGTACTTC.

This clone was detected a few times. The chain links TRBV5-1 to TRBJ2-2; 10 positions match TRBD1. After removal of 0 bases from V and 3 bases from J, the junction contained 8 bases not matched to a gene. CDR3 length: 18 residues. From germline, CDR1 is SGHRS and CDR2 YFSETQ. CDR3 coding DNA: TGCGCCAGCAGCTTGGATGGCCTCGGGACAGGGGACACCGGGGAGCTGTTTTTT. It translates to CASSLDGLGTGDTGELFF.

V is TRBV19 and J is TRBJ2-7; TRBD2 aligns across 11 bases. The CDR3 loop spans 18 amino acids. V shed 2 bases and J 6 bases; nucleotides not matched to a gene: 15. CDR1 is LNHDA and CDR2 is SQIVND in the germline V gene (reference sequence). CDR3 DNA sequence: TGTGCCAGTAGTATAAAATCCCCGTCACTAGCGGGAGATTTCGAGCAGTACTTC. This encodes CASSIKSPSLAGDFEQYF.

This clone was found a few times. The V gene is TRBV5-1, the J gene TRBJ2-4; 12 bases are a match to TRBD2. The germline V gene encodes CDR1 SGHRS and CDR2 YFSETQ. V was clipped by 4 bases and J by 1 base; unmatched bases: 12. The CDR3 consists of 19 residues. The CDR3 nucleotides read TGCGCCAGCAGCGTGACTAGCGGGAGAGCGGAACGGGCCAAAAACATTCAGTACTTC. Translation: CASSVTSGRAERAKNIQYF.

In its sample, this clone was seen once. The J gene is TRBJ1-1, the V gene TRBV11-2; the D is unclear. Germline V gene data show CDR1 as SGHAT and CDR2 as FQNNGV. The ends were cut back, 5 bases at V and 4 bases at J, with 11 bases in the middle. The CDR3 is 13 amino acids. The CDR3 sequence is CASSPTRGTEAFF. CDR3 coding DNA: TGTGCCAGCAGCCCAACACGGGGCACTGAAGCTTTCTTT.

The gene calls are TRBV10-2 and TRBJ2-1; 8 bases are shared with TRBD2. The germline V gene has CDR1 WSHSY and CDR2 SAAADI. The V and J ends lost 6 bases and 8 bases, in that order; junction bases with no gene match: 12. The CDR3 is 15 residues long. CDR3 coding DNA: TGCGCCAGCAGCCCCGGGACTAGGTTCATAGATGAGCAGTTCTTC. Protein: CASSPGTRFIDEQFF.

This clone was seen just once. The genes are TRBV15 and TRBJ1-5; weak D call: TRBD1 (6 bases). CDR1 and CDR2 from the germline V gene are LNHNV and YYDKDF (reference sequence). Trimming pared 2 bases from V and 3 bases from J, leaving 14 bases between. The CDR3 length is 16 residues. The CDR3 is CATSRNTGGHNQPQHF. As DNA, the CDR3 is TGTGCCACCAGCAGAAATACGGGGGGGCACAATCAGCCCCAGCATTTT. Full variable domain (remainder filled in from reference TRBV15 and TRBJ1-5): DAMVIQNPRYQVTQFGKPVTLSCSQTLNHNVMYWYQQKSSQAPKLLFHYYDKDFNNEADTPDNFQSRRPNTSFCFLDIRSPGLGDTAMYLCATSRNTGGHNQPQHFGDGTRLSIL.